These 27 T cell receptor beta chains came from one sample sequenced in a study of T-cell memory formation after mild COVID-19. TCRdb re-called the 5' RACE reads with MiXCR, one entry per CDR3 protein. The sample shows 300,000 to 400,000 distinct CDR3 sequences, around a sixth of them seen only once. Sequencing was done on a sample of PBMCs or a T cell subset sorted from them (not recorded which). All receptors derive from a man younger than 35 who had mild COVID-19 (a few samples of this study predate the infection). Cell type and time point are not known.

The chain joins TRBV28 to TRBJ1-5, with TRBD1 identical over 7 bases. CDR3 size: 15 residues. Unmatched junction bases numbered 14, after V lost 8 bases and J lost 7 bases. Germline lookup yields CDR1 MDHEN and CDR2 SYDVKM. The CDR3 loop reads CASGASDRVGQPQHF. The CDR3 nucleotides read TGTGCCAGCGGAGCCAGCGACAGGGTCGGGCAGCCCCAGCATTTT.

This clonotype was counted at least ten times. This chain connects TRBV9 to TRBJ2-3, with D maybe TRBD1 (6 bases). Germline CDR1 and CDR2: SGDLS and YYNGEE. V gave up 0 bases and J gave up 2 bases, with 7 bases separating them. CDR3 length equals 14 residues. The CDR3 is CASSVGGPTDTQYF. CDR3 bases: TGTGCCAGCAGCGTAGGGGGGCCCACAGATACGCAGTATTTT.

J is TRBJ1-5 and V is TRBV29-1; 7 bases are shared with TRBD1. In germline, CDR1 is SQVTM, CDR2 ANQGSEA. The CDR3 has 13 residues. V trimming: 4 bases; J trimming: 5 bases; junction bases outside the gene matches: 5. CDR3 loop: CSVVQGEYQPQHF. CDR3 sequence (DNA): TGCAGCGTTGTTCAGGGGGAATATCAGCCCCAGCATTTT.

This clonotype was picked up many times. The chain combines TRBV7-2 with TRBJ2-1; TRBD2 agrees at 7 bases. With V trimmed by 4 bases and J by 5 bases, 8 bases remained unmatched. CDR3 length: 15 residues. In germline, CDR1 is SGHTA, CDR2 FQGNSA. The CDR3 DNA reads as TGTGCCAGCAGCTCCACCCTAGCGGCCAACAATGAGCAGTTCTTC. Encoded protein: CASSSTLAANNEQFF. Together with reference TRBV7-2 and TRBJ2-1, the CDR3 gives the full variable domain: GAGVSQSPSNKVTEKGKDVELRCDPISGHTALYWYRQSLGQGLEFLIYFQGNSAPDKSGLPSDRFSAERTGGSVSTLTIQRTQQEDSAVYLCASSSTLAANNEQFFGPGTRLTVL.

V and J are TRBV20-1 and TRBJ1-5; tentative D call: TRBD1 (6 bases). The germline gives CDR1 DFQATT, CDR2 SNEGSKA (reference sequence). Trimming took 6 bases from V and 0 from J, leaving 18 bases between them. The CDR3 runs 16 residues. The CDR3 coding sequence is TGCAGTGCGCGGACAGACCTGTCCGATAGCAATCAGCCCCAGCATTTT. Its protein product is CSARTDLSDSNQPQHF.

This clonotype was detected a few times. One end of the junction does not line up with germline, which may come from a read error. The CDR3 nucleotides are TGTGCCAGCAACTTGAGAGGGACAGGGGGTTCACCCCTCCACTTT. It specifies CASNLRGTGGSPLHF. This rearrangement joins TRBV5-6 to TRBJ1-6; 11 bases align to TRBD1. This CDR3 has 15 residues. Germline-derived CDR1 and CDR2 are SGHDT and YYEEEE. Together with reference TRBV5-6 and TRBJ1-6, the CDR3 gives the full variable domain: DAGVTQSPTHLIKTRGQQVTLRCSPKSGHDTVSWYQQALGQGPQFIFQYYEEEERQRGNFPDRFSGHQFPNYSSELNVNALLLGDSALYLCASNLRGTGGSPLHFGNGTRLTVT.

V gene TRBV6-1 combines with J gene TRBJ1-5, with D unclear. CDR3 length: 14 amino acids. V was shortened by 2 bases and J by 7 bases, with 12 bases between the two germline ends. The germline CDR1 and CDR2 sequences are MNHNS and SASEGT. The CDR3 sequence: CASSEKPISQPQHF. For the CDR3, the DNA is TGTGCCAGCAGTGAAAAACCGATCTCACAGCCCCAGCATTTT.

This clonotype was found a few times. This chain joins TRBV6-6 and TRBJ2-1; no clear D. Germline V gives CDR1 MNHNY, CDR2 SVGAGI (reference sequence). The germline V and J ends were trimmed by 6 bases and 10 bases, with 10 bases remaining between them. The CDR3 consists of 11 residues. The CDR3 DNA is TGTGCCAGCAGATTTGGGGAAGAGCAGTTCTTC. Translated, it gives CASRFGEEQFF.

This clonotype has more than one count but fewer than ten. CDR3 residues: CAISTFQELLLYEQYV. For the CDR3, the DNA is TGTGCCATCAGCACGTTTCAGGAGCTCCTACTCTACGAGCAGTACGTC. The chain uses TRBV10-3 and TRBJ2-7; the D is unclear. This CDR3 is built from 16 residues. V lost 6 bases and J lost 3, with 21 bases in between. Germline CDR1 and CDR2: ENHRY and SYGVKD.

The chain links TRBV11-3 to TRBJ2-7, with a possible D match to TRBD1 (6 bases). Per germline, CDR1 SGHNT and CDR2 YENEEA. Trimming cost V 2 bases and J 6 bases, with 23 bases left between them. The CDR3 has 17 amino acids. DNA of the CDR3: TGTGCCAGCAGCTTACCGACACAAGACAGGCCGGCAATCGAGCAGTACGTC. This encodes CASSLPTQDRPAIEQYV.

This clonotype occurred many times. The CDR3 nucleotides read TGTGCCATCAGTTTGGGCACATACAATGAGCAGTTCTTC. It encodes CAISLGTYNEQFF. The V and J genes are TRBV10-3 and TRBJ2-1; D is unclear. In germline, CDR1 is ENHRY, CDR2 SYGVKD. CDR3 length equals 13 residues. V was shortened by 5 bases and J by 4 bases, with 9 bases between the two germline ends.

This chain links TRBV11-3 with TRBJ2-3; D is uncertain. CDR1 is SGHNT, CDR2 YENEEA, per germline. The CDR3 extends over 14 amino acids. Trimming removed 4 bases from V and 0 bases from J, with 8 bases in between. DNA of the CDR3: TGTGCCAGCAGCTCGGACCAGAGCACAGATACGCAGTATTTT. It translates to CASSSDQSTDTQYF.

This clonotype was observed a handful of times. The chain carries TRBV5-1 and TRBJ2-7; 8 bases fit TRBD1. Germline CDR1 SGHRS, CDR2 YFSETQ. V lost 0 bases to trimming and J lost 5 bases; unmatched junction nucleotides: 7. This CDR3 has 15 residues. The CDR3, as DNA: TGCGCCAGCAGCTTGGTGCCCAGGGGGCAAGACGAGCAGTACTTC. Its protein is CASSLVPRGQDEQYF.

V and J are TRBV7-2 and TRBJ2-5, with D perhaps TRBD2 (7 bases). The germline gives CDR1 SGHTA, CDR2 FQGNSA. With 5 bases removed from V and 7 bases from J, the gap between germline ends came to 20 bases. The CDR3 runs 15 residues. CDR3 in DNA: TGTGCCAGCAGCGCAAGGGGAGGGGGAGCAGTGACCCAGTACTTC. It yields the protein CASSARGGGAVTQYF.

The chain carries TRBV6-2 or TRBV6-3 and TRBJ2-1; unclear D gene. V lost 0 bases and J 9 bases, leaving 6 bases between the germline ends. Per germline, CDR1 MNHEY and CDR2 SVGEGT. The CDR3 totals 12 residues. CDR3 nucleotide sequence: TGTGCCAGCAGTTACTCGCACGCTGAGCAGTTCTTC. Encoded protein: CASSYSHAEQFF.

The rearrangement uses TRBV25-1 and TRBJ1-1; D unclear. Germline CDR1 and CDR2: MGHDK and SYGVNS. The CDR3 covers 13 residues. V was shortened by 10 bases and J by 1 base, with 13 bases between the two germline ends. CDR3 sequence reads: CATALAGNTEAFF. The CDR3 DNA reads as TGTGCCACTGCGCTGGCGGGGAACACTGAAGCTTTCTTT.

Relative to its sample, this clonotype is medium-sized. For the CDR3, the DNA is TGTGCCAGCAGGAGGGGGACAGGCACAGATACGCAGTATTTT. Amino acids: CASRRGTGTDTQYF. This chain connects TRBV25-1 to TRBJ2-3; 7 positions match TRBD1. Per the germline V gene, CDR1 is MGHDK and CDR2 is SYGVNS. The CDR3 consists of 14 residues. After removal of 6 bases from V and 1 base from J, the junction contained 4 bases not matched to a gene.

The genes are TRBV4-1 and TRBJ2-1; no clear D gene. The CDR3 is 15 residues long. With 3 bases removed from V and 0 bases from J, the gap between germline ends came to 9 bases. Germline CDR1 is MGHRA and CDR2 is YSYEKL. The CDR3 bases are TGCGCCAGCAGCCATCGTCTTAGCTCCTACAATGAGCAGTTCTTC. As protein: CASSHRLSSYNEQFF.

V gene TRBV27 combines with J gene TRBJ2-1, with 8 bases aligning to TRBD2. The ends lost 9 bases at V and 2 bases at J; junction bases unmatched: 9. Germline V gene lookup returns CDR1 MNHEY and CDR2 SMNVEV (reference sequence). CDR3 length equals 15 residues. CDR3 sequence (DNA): TGTGCCAGTGAAGTTCGAGCGGGAGCCTACAATGAGCAGTTCTTC. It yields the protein CASEVRAGAYNEQFF.

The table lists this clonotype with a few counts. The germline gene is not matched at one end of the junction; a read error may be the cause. This chain's CDR3 is CASSLSFSPNF. In DNA form, the CDR3 reads TGTGCCAGCAGTTTATCCTTCAGCCCCAACTTC. The chain joins TRBV12-3 or TRBV12-4 to TRBJ1-2; no firm D call. The CDR3 runs 11 residues.

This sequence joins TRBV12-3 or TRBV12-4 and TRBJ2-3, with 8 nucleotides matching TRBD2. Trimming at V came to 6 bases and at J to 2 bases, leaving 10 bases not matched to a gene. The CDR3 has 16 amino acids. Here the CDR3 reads CASRSKTSEYTDTQYF. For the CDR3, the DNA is TGTGCCAGCAGGTCTAAGACTAGCGAGTACACAGATACGCAGTATTTT.

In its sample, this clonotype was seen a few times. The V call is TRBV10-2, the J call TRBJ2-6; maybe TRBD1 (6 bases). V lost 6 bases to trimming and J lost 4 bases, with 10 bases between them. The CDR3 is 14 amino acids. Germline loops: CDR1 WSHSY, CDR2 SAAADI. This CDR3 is CASRGAQGANVLTF. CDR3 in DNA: TGCGCCAGCAGGGGGGCGCAAGGGGCCAACGTCCTGACTTTC.

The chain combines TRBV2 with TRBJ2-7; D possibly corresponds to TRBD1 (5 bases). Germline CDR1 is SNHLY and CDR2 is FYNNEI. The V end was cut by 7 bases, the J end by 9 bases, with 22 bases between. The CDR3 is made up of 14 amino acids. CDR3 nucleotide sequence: TGTGCCAGCATGGGATGGCAGGGTGTTGCGATGCAGTACGTC. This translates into CASMGWQGVAMQYV.

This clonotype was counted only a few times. CDR3 nucleotide sequence: TGTGCCAGCAGTTTAGCGGGGGGGGCTACCTACAATGAGCAGTTCTTC. Amino acid sequence: CASSLAGGATYNEQFF. The gene calls are TRBV12-3 or TRBV12-4 and TRBJ2-1, with a possible D match to TRBD2 (7 bases). The CDR3 is 16 residues long. Trimming removed 0 bases at V and 2 bases at J, with 11 bases between.

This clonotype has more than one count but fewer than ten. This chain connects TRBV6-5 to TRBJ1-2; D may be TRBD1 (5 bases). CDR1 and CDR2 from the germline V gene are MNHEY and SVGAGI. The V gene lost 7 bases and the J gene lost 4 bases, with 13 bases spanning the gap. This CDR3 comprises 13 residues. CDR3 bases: TGTGCCAGCAAACCGACGGGGACCTATGGCTACACCTTC. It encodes CASKPTGTYGYTF.

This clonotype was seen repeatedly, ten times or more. CDR3 nucleotide sequence: TGTGCCAGCAGCTTCCTTAGCGGGGGGTACAATGAGCAGTTCTTC. Encoded protein: CASSFLSGGYNEQFF. The rearrangement joins TRBV7-9 to TRBJ2-1, with TRBD2 matching over 10 bases. CDR3 size: 15 residues. Looked up from germline, CDR1 is SEHNR and CDR2 is FQNEAQ (reference sequence). The V and J ends lost 3 bases and 4 bases, in that order; junction bases with no gene match: 3.

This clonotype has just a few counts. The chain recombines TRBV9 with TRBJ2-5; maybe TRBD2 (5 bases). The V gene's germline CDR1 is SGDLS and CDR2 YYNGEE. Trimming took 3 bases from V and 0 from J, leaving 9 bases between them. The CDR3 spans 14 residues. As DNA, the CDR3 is TGTGCCAGCAGCGCCCTCGGGAACCAAGAGACCCAGTACTTC. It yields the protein CASSALGNQETQYF.